Described below is a single TCR beta chain sequence and its context. This sample stems from a study of brain T cells in children with intractable seizures. The table came from immunoSEQ multiplex PCR; TCRdb's copy has only in-frame clones and leaves some out. Of around 340,000 clones in the sample, 93% are singletons; the top ten hold 4.5% to 7%. CDR3 length: 16 amino acids. From germline, CDR1 is KGHSH and CDR2 LQKENI. With 3 bases removed from V and 7 bases from J, the gap between germline ends came to 21 bases. The time point is: blood from clinic visit 5 months post-surgery; TSC patient then seizure free.

The chain combines TRBV18 with TRBJ1-2; D unresolved. The input for sequencing was peripheral blood, taken approximately 5 months after surgery. The TCR was taken from a boy younger than two with tuberous sclerosis and intractable seizures. CDR3: CASSPRLEVVGAGYTF. DNA for the CDR3: TGTGCCAGCTCACCGCGGCTAGAGGTAGTGGGTGCTGGCTACACCTTC. Filled out from reference TRBV18 and TRBJ1-2, the complete variable domain reads NAGVMQNPRHLVRRRGQEARLRCSPMKGHSHVYWYRQLPEEGLKFMVYLQKENIIDESGMPKERFSAEFPKEGPSILRIQQVVRGDSAAYFCASSPRLEVVGAGYTFGSGTRLTVV.